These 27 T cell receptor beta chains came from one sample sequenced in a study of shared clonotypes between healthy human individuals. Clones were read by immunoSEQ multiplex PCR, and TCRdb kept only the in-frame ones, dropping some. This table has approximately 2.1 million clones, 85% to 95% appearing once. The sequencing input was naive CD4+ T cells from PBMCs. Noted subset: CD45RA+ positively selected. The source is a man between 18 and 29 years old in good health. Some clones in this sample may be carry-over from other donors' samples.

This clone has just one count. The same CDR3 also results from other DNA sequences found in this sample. The CDR3 coding sequence is TGTGCCAGCAGTTTAAAGGGTAACACTGAAGCTTTCTTT. It specifies CASSLKGNTEAFF. The rearrangement uses TRBV27 and TRBJ1-1; D gene ambiguous. The CDR3 totals 13 residues. Trimming removed 2 bases from V and 2 bases from J, with 6 bases in between. Germline CDR1 reads MNHEY; CDR2 reads SMNVEV (reference sequence).

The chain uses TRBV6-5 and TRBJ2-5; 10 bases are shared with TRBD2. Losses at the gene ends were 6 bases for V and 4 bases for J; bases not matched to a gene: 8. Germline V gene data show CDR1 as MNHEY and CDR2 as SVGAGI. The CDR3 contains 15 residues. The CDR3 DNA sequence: TGTGCCAGCAGGCTTCTAGCGGGAGATGTAGAGACCCAGTACTTC. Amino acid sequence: CASRLLAGDVETQYF.

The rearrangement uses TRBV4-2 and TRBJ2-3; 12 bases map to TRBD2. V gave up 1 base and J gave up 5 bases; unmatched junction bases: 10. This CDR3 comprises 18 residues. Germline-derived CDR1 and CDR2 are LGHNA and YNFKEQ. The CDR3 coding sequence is TGTGCCAGCAGCCAAGTAGTCCTAGCGGGAGGGATCGGAGATACGCAGTATTTT. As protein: CASSQVVLAGGIGDTQYF.

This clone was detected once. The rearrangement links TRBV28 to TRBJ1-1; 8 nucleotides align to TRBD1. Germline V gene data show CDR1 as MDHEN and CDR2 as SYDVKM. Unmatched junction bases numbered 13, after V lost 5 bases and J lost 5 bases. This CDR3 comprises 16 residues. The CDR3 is CASSLGTGMGWTEAFF. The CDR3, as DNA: TGTGCCAGCAGTCTTGGGACAGGTATGGGGTGGACTGAAGCTTTCTTT.

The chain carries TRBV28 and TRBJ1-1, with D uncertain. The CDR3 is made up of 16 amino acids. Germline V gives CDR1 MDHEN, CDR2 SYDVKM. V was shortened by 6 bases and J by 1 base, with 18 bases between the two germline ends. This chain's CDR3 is CASSPLGSRRNTEAFF. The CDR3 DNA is TGTGCCAGCAGCCCTCTAGGGAGCAGGAGGAACACTGAAGCTTTCTTT.

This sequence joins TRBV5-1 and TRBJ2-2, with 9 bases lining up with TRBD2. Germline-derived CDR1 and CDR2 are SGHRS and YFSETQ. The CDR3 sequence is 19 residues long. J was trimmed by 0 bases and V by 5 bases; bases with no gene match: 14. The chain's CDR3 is CASRKTLGAGGTNTGELFF. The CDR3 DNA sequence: TGCGCCAGCAGGAAAACACTTGGCGCGGGAGGGACGAACACCGGGGAGCTGTTTTTT.

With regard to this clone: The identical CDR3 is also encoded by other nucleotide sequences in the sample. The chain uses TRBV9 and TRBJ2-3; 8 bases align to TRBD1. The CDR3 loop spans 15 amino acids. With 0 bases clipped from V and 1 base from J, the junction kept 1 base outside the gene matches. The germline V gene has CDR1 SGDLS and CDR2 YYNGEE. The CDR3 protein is CASSVVGQGTDTQYF. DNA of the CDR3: TGTGCCAGCAGCGTAGTGGGACAGGGCACAGATACGCAGTATTTT.

The CDR3 sequence: CASSLAARSVDYTF. For the CDR3, the DNA is TGTGCCAGCAGCTTAGCGGCCAGGTCCGTGGATTACACCTTC. The V call is TRBV7-9, the J call TRBJ1-2; D is undetermined. Germline-derived CDR1 and CDR2 are SEHNR and FQNEAQ (reference sequence). Trimming left V 0 bases short and J 11 bases short, with 16 bases between. The CDR3 totals 14 residues.

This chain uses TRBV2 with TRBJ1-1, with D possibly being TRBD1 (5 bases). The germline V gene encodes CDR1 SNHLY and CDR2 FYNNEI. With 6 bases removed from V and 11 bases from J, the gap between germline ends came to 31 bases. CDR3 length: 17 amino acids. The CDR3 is CASSRTQGSGGTIGAFF. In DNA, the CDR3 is TGTGCCAGCAGCCGGACGCAGGGATCGGGAGGTACCATTGGGGCTTTCTTT.

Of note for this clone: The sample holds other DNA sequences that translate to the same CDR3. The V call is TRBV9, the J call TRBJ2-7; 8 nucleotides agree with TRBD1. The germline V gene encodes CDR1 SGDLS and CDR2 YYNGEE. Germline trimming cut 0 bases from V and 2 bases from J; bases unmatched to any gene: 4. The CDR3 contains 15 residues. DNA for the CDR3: TGTGCCAGCAGCGTAGAAGGGACAGGTGCCTACGAGCAGTACTTC. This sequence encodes CASSVEGTGAYEQYF.

The chain's CDR3 is CASSYISQPPNTEAFF. The CDR3 nucleotides read TGTGCCAGCAGTTACATTTCGCAGCCACCGAACACTGAAGCTTTCTTT. The chain uses TRBV6-5 and TRBJ1-1; D uncertain. This CDR3 is built from 16 residues. Germline CDR1 reads MNHEY; CDR2 reads SVGAGI. Trimming left V 2 bases short and J 1 base short, with 14 bases between.

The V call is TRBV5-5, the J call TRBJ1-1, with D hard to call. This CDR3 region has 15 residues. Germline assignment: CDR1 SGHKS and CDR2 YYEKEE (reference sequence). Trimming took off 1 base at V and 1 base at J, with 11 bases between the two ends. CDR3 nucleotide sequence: TGTGCCAGCAGCTTGAGTGTCAGAGAGAACACTGAAGCTTTCTTT. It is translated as CASSLSVRENTEAFF. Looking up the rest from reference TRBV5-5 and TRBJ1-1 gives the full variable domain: DAGVTQSPTHLIKTRGQQVTLRCSPISGHKSVSWYQQVLGQGPQFIFQYYEKEERGRGNFPDRFSARQFPNYSSELNVNALLLGDSALYLCASSLSVRENTEAFFGQGTRLTVV.

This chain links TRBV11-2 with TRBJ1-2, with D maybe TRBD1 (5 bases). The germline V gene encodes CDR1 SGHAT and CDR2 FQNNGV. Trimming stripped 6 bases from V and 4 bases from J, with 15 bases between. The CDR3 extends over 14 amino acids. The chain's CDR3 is CASRALQGRYGYTF. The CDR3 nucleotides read TGTGCCAGCAGAGCCTTGCAGGGCCGCTATGGCTACACCTTC.

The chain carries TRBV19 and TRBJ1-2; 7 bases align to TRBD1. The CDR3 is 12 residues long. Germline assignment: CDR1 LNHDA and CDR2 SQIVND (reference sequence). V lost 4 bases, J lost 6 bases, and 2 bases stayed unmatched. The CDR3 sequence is CASSNRGHGYTF. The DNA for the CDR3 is TGTGCCAGTAGTAACAGGGGACATGGCTACACCTTC.

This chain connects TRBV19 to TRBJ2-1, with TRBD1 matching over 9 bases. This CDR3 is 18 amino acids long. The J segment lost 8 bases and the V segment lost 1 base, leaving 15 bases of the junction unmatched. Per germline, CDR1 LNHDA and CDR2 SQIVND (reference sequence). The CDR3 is CASSIGVTGQGRADEQFF. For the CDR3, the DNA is TGTGCCAGTAGTATAGGTGTCACGGGACAGGGTAGGGCAGATGAGCAGTTCTTC.

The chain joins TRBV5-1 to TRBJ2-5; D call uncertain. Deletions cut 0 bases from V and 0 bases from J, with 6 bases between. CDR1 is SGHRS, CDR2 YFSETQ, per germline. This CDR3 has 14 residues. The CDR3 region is CASSLDVDQETQYF. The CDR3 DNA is TGCGCCAGCAGCTTGGACGTAGACCAAGAGACCCAGTACTTC. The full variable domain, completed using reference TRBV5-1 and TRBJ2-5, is KAGVTQTPRYLIKTRGQQVTLSCSPISGHRSVSWYQQTPGQGLQFLFEYFSETQRNKGNFPGRFSGRQFSNSRSEMNVSTLELGDSALYLCASSLDVDQETQYFGPGTRLLVL.

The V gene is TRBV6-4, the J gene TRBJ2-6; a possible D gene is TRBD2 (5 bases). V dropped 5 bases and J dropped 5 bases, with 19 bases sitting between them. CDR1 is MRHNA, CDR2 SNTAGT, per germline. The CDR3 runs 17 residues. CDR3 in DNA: TGTGCCAGCAGTCATAGCGCACGACAAAGTCGGGCCAACGTCCTGACTTTC. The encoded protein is CASSHSARQSRANVLTF.

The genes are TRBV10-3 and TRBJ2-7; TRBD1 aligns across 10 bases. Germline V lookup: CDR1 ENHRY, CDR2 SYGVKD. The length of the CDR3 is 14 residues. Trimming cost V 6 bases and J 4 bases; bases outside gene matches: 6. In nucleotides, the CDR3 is TGTGCCATCAGCGCCGGGACAGGGGCGTACGAGCAGTACTTC. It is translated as CAISAGTGAYEQYF.

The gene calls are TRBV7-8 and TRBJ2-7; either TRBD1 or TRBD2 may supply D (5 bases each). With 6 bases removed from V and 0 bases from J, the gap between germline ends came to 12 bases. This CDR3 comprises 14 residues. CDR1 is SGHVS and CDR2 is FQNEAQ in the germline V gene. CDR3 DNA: TGTGCCAGCAGTACGATGGGGGTCTCCTACGAGCAGTACTTC. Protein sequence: CASSTMGVSYEQYF.

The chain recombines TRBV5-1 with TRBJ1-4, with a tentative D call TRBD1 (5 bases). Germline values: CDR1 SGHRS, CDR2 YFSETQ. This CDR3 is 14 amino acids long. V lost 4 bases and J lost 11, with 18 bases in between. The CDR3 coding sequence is TGCGCCAGCAGCCCGGGGGGGACCCCTTCTAAACTGTTTTTT. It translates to CASSPGGTPSKLFF.

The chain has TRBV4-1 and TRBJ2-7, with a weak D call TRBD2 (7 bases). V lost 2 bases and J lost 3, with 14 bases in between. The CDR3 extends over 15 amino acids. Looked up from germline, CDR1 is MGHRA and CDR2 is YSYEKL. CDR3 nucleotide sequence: TGCGCCAGCAGCCAACAAGCGGGACACAGCTACGAGCAGTACTTC. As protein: CASSQQAGHSYEQYF.

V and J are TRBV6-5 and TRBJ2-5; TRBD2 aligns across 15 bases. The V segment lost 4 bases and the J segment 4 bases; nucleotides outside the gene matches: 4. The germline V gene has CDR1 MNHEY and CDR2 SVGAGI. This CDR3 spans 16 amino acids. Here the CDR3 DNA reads TGTGCCAGCAGTTCCCGGACTAGCGGGAGGGGAGAGACCCAGTACTTC. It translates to CASSSRTSGRGETQYF.

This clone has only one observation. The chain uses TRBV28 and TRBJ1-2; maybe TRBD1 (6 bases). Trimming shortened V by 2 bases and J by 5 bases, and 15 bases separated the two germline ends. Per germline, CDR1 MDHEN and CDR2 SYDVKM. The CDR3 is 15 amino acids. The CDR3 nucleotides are TGTGCCAGCAGTTTACTGACAGGATGGGGTTATGGCTACACCTTC. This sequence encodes CASSLLTGWGYGYTF.

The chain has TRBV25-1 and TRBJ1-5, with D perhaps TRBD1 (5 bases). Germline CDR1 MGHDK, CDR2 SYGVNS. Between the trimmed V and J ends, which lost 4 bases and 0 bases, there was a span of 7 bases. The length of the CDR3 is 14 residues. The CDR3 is CASSATGSNQPQHF. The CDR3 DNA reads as TGTGCCAGCAGTGCCACAGGTAGCAATCAGCCCCAGCATTTT.

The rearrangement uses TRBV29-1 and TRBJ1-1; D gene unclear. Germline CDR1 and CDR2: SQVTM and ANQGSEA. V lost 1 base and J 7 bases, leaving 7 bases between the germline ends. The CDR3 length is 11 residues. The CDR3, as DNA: TGCAGCGTTGAAGGTGCCCGTGAAGCTTTCTTT. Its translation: CSVEGAREAFF.

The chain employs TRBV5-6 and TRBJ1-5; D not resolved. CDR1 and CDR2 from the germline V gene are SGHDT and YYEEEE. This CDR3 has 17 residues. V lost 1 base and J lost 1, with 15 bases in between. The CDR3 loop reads CASSLKGGLGSNQPQHF. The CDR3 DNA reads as TGTGCCAGCAGCTTGAAGGGAGGCCTGGGGAGCAATCAGCCCCAGCATTTT.

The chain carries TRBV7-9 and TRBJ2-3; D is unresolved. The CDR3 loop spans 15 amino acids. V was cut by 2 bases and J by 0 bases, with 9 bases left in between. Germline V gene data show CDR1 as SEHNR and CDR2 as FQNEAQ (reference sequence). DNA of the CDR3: TGTGCCAGCAGCTTAAACAGCTATAGCACAGATACGCAGTATTTT. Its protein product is CASSLNSYSTDTQYF.